Presented here are 20 T cell receptor beta chains from one specimen sequenced in a study of PD-L1 blockade in urothelial cancer. TCRdb keeps only in-frame clones here, not all; method: immunoSEQ multiplex PCR. The sample lists some 110,000 clones, more than 85% seen once, with 3% to 4.5% in the top ten. The sample's time point: peripheral blood 6 weeks after treatment start. The specimen was PBMCs, collected around atezolizumab (anti-PD-L1) treatment. The source of these receptors is a man in his 60s with urothelial cancer.

The CDR3 sequence is CASSVVGEPNYGYTF. CDR3 coding DNA: TGTGCCAGCAGCGTAGTTGGTGAGCCGAACTATGGCTACACCTTC. The chain combines TRBV9 with TRBJ1-2; no clear D gene. The germline V and J ends were trimmed by 0 bases and 2 bases, with 11 bases remaining between them. The germline CDR1 and CDR2 sequences are SGDLS and YYNGEE. This CDR3 region has 15 residues. Full variable domain (remainder filled in from reference TRBV9 and TRBJ1-2): DSGVTQTPKHLITATGQRVTLRCSPRSGDLSVYWYQQSLDQGLQFLIQYYNGEERAKGNILERFSAQQFPDLHSELNLSSLELGDSALYFCASSVVGEPNYGYTFGSGTRLTVV.

The chain recombines TRBV5-1 with TRBJ2-5; 13 nucleotides match TRBD2. The germline CDR1 and CDR2 sequences are SGHRS and YFSETQ. The CDR3 covers 16 residues. The junction had 5 bases not matched to a gene; V was cut back by 3 bases and J by 3 bases. The CDR3 protein is CASSSGLAGVEETQYF. The CDR3 nucleotides are TGCGCCAGCAGCTCCGGACTAGCGGGAGTGGAAGAGACCCAGTACTTC. The full variable domain, in which reference TRBV5-1 and TRBJ2-5 provide the parts outside the CDR3, is KAGVTQTPRYLIKTRGQQVTLSCSPISGHRSVSWYQQTPGQGLQFLFEYFSETQRNKGNFPGRFSGRQFSNSRSEMNVSTLELGDSALYLCASSSGLAGVEETQYFGPGTRLLVL.

The chain combines TRBV11-3 with TRBJ2-2; D uncertain. CDR3 length: 14 amino acids. V was clipped by 6 bases and J by 0 bases, with 8 bases between them. Germline V gene data show CDR1 as SGHNT and CDR2 as YENEEA. The CDR3 coding sequence is TGTGCCAGCAGACCAACAGCGAACACCGGGGAGCTGTTTTTT. This encodes CASRPTANTGELFF.

The chain is built from TRBV9 and TRBJ1-3, with 10 bases fitting TRBD1. The V and J ends lost 4 bases and 1 base, in that order; junction bases with no gene match: 8. CDR3 size: 17 residues. Per the germline V gene, CDR1 is SGDLS and CDR2 is YYNGEE. The CDR3 reads CASSPRRTGGSGNTIYF. The CDR3, as DNA: TGTGCCAGCAGCCCCCGCCGGACAGGGGGTTCTGGAAACACCATATATTTT.

The V gene is TRBV28, the J gene TRBJ2-7; a possible D gene is TRBD2 (5 bases). Trimming left V 4 bases short and J 2 bases short, with 12 bases between. The CDR3 consists of 14 residues. Per germline, CDR1 MDHEN and CDR2 SYDVKM. CDR3 in DNA: TGTGCCAGCAGTTCACCCGGACTTACCTACGAGCAGTACTTC. It yields the protein CASSSPGLTYEQYF.

This clone occurred a few times. This chain links TRBV19 with TRBJ1-2; the D gene is possibly TRBD1 (6 bases). The V and J ends lost 6 bases and 0 bases respectively, with 14 bases between them. The CDR3 sequence is 15 residues long. Germline V gene sequence: CDR1 LNHDA, CDR2 SQIVND (reference sequence). CDR3 sequence reads: CASSRHGQSNYGYTF. The DNA for the CDR3 is TGTGCCAGTAGCCGACACGGACAGTCTAACTATGGCTACACCTTC.

J is TRBJ2-5 and V is TRBV18; 8 nucleotides line up with TRBD1. Germline CDR1 is KGHSH and CDR2 is LQKENI. The V segment lost 2 bases and the J segment 4 bases; nucleotides outside the gene matches: 6. The length of the CDR3 is 15 residues. The chain's CDR3 is CASSPGQGAVETQYF. The CDR3 region has the DNA TGTGCCAGCTCACCAGGCCAGGGGGCTGTAGAGACCCAGTACTTC. Full variable domain (missing parts from reference TRBV18 and TRBJ2-5): NAGVMQNPRHLVRRRGQEARLRCSPMKGHSHVYWYRQLPEEGLKFMVYLQKENIIDESGMPKERFSAEFPKEGPSILRIQQVVRGDSAAYFCASSPGQGAVETQYFGPGTRLLVL.

This chain uses TRBV27 with TRBJ2-3, with 15 nucleotides matching TRBD2. Trimming cost V 3 bases and J 2 bases; bases outside gene matches: 9. This CDR3 is 19 amino acids long. CDR1 is MNHEY and CDR2 is SMNVEV in the germline V gene (reference sequence). CDR3 protein: CASSFPIRTSGRATDTQYF. The CDR3 DNA reads as TGTGCCAGCAGTTTCCCTATACGGACTAGCGGGAGGGCCACAGATACGCAGTATTTT.

This chain connects TRBV19 to TRBJ1-1; 8 bases agree with TRBD1. V shed 6 bases, J shed 6 bases, and the junction held 6 bases outside the gene matches. The germline CDR1 and CDR2 sequences are LNHDA and SQIVND (reference sequence). The CDR3 runs 13 residues. The CDR3 region is CASRQGVYAEAFF. In DNA form, the CDR3 reads TGTGCCAGTAGACAGGGGGTATACGCTGAAGCTTTCTTT.

This rearrangement joins TRBV18 to TRBJ2-7, with D possibly TRBD1 on 5 matching bases. In germline, CDR1 is KGHSH, CDR2 LQKENI. Trimming left V 3 bases short and J 0 bases short, with 15 bases between. There are 16 residues in the CDR3. The CDR3 nucleotides are TGTGCCAGCTCACCGCAGACAGTCCTGAGCTCCTACGAGCAGTACTTC. Translated, it gives CASSPQTVLSSYEQYF.

The chain joins TRBV6-5 to TRBJ2-5, with 7 bases identical to TRBD1. CDR1 MNHEY and CDR2 SVGAGI come from the germline V gene. The CDR3 consists of 13 residues. The junction had 2 bases not matched to a gene; V was cut back by 6 bases and J by 1 base. The CDR3 DNA sequence: TGTGCCAGCAGGGGGACAGTCCAAGAGACCCAGTACTTC. Amino acid sequence: CASRGTVQETQYF.

The chain employs TRBV18 and TRBJ2-3; TRBD2 matches 8 bases. From germline, CDR1 is KGHSH and CDR2 LQKENI. The CDR3 is made up of 15 amino acids. The junction had 4 bases not matched to a gene; V was cut back by 3 bases and J by 2 bases. CDR3 nucleotides: TGTGCCAGCTCACCGGTAGCGGGGTACACAGATACGCAGTATTTT. The encoded protein is CASSPVAGYTDTQYF. The full variable domain, with the rest looked up from reference TRBV18 and TRBJ2-3, is NAGVMQNPRHLVRRRGQEARLRCSPMKGHSHVYWYRQLPEEGLKFMVYLQKENIIDESGMPKERFSAEFPKEGPSILRIQQVVRGDSAAYFCASSPVAGYTDTQYFGPGTRLTVL.

The J gene is TRBJ2-2, the V gene TRBV5-4, with TRBD2 as a possible D gene (6 bases). CDR3 length: 14 residues. V lost 2 bases and J 5 bases, leaving 10 bases between the germline ends. Germline values: CDR1 SGHNT, CDR2 YYREEE (reference sequence). CDR3 nucleotide sequence: TGTGCCAGCAGCTTAAGCGGGCTTACCGGGGAGCTGTTTTTT. Its translation: CASSLSGLTGELFF.

This sequence joins TRBV30 and TRBJ1-6; D possibly corresponds to TRBD1 (5 bases). V lost 5 bases to trimming and J lost 7 bases, with 12 bases between them. The CDR3 totals 13 residues. CDR1 GTSNPN and CDR2 SVGIG come from the germline V gene (reference sequence). The CDR3 sequence is CAWGIQGNSPLHF. The CDR3 nucleotides are TGTGCCTGGGGTATCCAGGGAAATTCACCCCTCCACTTT.

This sequence joins TRBV30 and TRBJ1-2; maybe TRBD1 (5 bases). Trimming removed 4 bases at V and 8 bases at J, with 11 bases between. The germline CDR1 and CDR2 sequences are GTSNPN and SVGIG (reference sequence). The CDR3 covers 11 residues. The CDR3 reads CAWNTGGGYTF. CDR3 DNA sequence: TGTGCCTGGAATACAGGTGGCGGCTACACCTTC.

This clone has more than one count but fewer than ten. The V call is TRBV5-6, the J call TRBJ1-4; the D gene is possibly TRBD1 (6 bases). This CDR3 has 15 residues. The ends were cut back, 4 bases at V and 4 bases at J, with 14 bases in the middle. CDR1 is SGHDT, CDR2 YYEEEE, per germline. The CDR3 DNA is TGTGCCAGCAGCAACAACAGGGCGAGTAATGAAAAACTGTTTTTT. Translation: CASSNNRASNEKLFF.

The chain is built from TRBV2 and TRBJ2-1, with TRBD2 matching over 8 bases. This CDR3 comprises 14 residues. J gave up 6 bases and V 6 bases, and 7 bases lay outside the gene matches. In germline, CDR1 is SNHLY, CDR2 FYNNEI. This CDR3 reads CASSLESGGNEQFF. CDR3 bases: TGTGCCAGCAGCCTGGAGAGCGGGGGCAATGAGCAGTTCTTC.

The chain combines TRBV15 with TRBJ1-2; 8 bases line up with TRBD1. The CDR3 has 16 amino acids. V shed 5 bases, J shed 6 bases, and the junction held 14 bases outside the gene matches. The V gene's germline CDR1 is LNHNV and CDR2 YYDKDF (reference sequence). The CDR3 nucleotides read TGTGCCACCAGCGGACGGGTACAGGGGGGCCGCGATGGCTACACCTTC. Protein: CATSGRVQGGRDGYTF.

The chain's CDR3 is CASSPGLAGISYEQYF. For the CDR3, the DNA is TGCGCCAGCAGCCCCGGACTAGCGGGAATTTCCTACGAGCAGTACTTC. V gene TRBV5-1 combines with J gene TRBJ2-7; the match to TRBD2 covers 12 bases. The ends lost 4 bases at V and 1 base at J; junction bases unmatched: 6. This CDR3 has 16 residues. CDR1 and CDR2 from the germline V gene are SGHRS and YFSETQ.

The chain recombines TRBV10-2 with TRBJ2-3, with 10 bases identical to TRBD2. The CDR3 loop spans 15 amino acids. J lost 5 bases, V lost 6 bases, and 8 bases had no gene match. CDR1 is WSHSY and CDR2 is SAAADI in the germline V gene. The CDR3 region has the DNA TGCGCCAGCAGGATTAGCGGGGGGTTCGGAGATACGCAGTATTTT. It yields the protein CASRISGGFGDTQYF.